Below are 4 T cell receptor beta chains sequenced from a single sample in a study of post-analysis software for immune sequencing data. Study-wide points: Patients used roughly five TRBV segments, including TRBV5-6, TRBV5-1 and TRBV20-1, more often than controls.

Which antigens these TCRs recognize remains unknown. Carried by the TCR beta cDNA libraries were unique molecular identifiers. In TCRdb, the PCR reads were re-called with MiXCR into one record per CDR3 protein. The sample includes about 200,000 distinct CDR3 sequences, 29% of them seen just once. The sequenced sample was blood. The receptor source for this set is a girl younger than 18 with multiple sclerosis.

The V and J genes are TRBV27 and TRBJ2-7; a weak D match, TRBD2 (5 bases). V shed 6 bases and J shed 4 bases, with 16 bases lying between them. The length of the CDR3 is 14 residues. The germline gives CDR1 MNHEY, CDR2 SMNVEV (reference sequence). The CDR3 DNA reads as TGTGCCAGCAGAGTCAGCGGAACCCGGTACGAGCAGTACTTC. Encoded protein: CASRVSGTRYEQYF.

Points on this clonotype: This may be a read error: a much more frequent sequence differs by one nucleotide. J is TRBJ2-1 and V is TRBV6-5, with a weak D call TRBD2 (5 bases). CDR3 size: 15 residues. Germline V CDR1 and CDR2: MNHEY, SVGAGI. The CDR3 DNA reads TGTGTCAGCAGTCCCGAGGGTTCATGGGGCAATGAGCAGTTCTTC. Protein product: CVSSPEGSWGNEQFF.

The V call is TRBV6-4, the J call TRBJ2-3; 7 nucleotides agree with TRBD2. This CDR3 contains 16 residues. CDR1 is MRHNA, CDR2 SNTAGT, per germline. Trimming took 6 bases from V and 0 from J; bases not matched to a gene: 9. The CDR3 sequence is CASSRLALPSTDTQYF. CDR3 DNA: TGTGCCAGCAGCCGACTAGCTTTGCCTAGCACAGATACGCAGTATTTT.

V and J are TRBV30 and TRBJ1-2; D is unclear. V dropped 0 bases and J dropped 9 bases, with 14 bases sitting between them. The CDR3 is 13 residues long. CDR1 is GTSNPN and CDR2 is SVGIG in the germline V gene (reference sequence). CDR3 nucleotides: TGTGCCTGGAGTGTAGGACGGGGAACTCGCTACACCTTC. As protein: CAWSVGRGTRYTF.